The clone carrying this T cell receptor (beta chain) was seen repeatedly, ten times or more. What it binds is unknown. This sample was taken from a study of post-analysis software for immune sequencing data. On the study more broadly: Relapsing-remitting, secondary progressive and progressive-relapsing multiple sclerosis courses were included. The study's findings and limits: Diversity measured as normalized Chao1 was significantly lower in multiple sclerosis patients than in controls. The five TRBV segments detected at higher frequency in patients than in controls included TRBV5-6, TRBV5-1 and TRBV20-1. F-measure co-clustering was strong for batch-matched samples.

The TCR beta cDNA libraries contained unique molecular identifiers. Around 500,000 cDNA molecules were obtained from 1 to 10 million T cells. TCRdb re-called the PCR reads through MiXCR, storing one row per CDR3 protein. Of about 200,000 distinct CDR3 sequences in the sample, 29% are singletons; the top ten hold less than 4%. The ends were cut back, 3 bases at V and 7 bases at J, with 9 bases in the middle. This CDR3 is 12 amino acids long. From germline, CDR1 is MGHRA and CDR2 YSYEKL. Input material: blood. This sequence originates from a girl aged 2 to 17 with multiple sclerosis. This chain uses TRBV4-1 with TRBJ2-5; D gene ambiguous. The DNA for the CDR3 is TGCGCCAGCAGCCACCGAGACGCGACCCAGTACTTC. This translates into CASSHRDATQYF.